What follows are 29 T cell receptor beta chains derived from one specimen sequenced in a study of CXCR3-negative and CXCR3-positive naive CD8 T cells. Libraries of TRB cDNA were made by 5' RACE and carried UMIs. TCRdb re-called the 5' RACE reads, yielding one record per CDR3 amino acid sequence without DNA. The specimen's table records around 60,000 distinct CDR3 sequences. These TCRs' antigens remain unknown. Notes on the study in general: When CXCR3-positive naive cells were set against CXCR3-negative naive cells, the former had more hydrophobic TRB CDR3s.

The sample consisted of naive CXCR3+ CD8+ T cells from blood. Sample subset: CD45RO-CCR7+CD27+CD95- naive CD8+ T cells expressing CXCR3 (TNR3+). These receptors all stem from a human donor in good health. Some clones in this sample may be carry-over from other donors' samples.

The chain recombines TRBV29-1 with TRBJ1-2. The CDR3 totals 12 residues. Germline-derived CDR1 and CDR2 are SQVTM and ANQGSEA. CDR3 protein: CSVLSWDYGYTF. The full variable domain, completed using reference TRBV29-1 and TRBJ1-2, is SAVISQKPSRDICQRGTSLTIQCQVDSQVTMMFWYRQQPGQSLTLIATANQGSEATYESGFVIDKFPISRPNLTFSTLTVSNMSPEDSSIYLCSVLSWDYGYTFGSGTRLTVV.

This chain links TRBV6-4 with TRBJ2-3; TCRdb selects TRBD1, and the lack of DNA leaves this call unchecked. Germline V CDR1 and CDR2: MRHNA, SNTAGT. This CDR3 region has 15 residues. The CDR3: CASSEGVTFTDTQYF.

The chain has TRBV7-8 and TRBJ2-3; TCRdb selects TRBD2, and the lack of DNA leaves this call unchecked. The V gene's germline CDR1 is SGHVS and CDR2 FQNEAQ. The CDR3 extends over 16 amino acids. The chain's CDR3 is CASSVTSGDPTDTQYF.

This sequence joins TRBV7-2 and TRBJ1-1; TCRdb's D call, TRBD1, is unchecked because there is no DNA. The CDR3 has 13 residues. CDR1 and CDR2 (germline): SGHTA, FQGNSA. This CDR3 is CASSGQGNTEAFF.

The chain links TRBV14 to TRBJ2-5; TCRdb's D call, TRBD2, is unchecked because there is no DNA. This CDR3 has 13 amino acids. The germline V gene has CDR1 SGHDN and CDR2 FVKESK. CDR3 region: CASSAGLDETQYF.

The chain employs TRBV7-3 and TRBJ2-7; TCRdb outputs TRBD2, but without DNA this stays unchecked. The V gene's germline CDR1 is SGHTA and CDR2 FQGTGA. The CDR3 runs to 15 residues. CDR3 sequence: CASAPFGGGSYEQYF.

V gene TRBV5-4 combines with J gene TRBJ1-5; TCRdb selects TRBD1, and the lack of DNA leaves this call unchecked. Germline values: CDR1 SGHNT, CDR2 YYREEE (reference sequence). CDR3 size: 14 residues. The CDR3 loop reads CASSLAGGTQPQHF.

The chain carries TRBV29-1 and TRBJ1-2; there is no DNA to check the TCRdb D call of TRBD1. The germline V gene encodes CDR1 SQVTM and CDR2 ANQGSEA. This CDR3 has 15 residues. Here the CDR3 reads CSVLGAPRETYGYTF.

The chain couples TRBV4-3 to TRBJ1-2. This CDR3 contains 13 residues. In germline, CDR1 is LGHNA, CDR2 YSLEER. The CDR3 loop reads CASSQDRGNGYTF.

The chain joins TRBV6-2 or TRBV6-3 to TRBJ2-3; TCRdb proposes TRBD1, but this gene call is untestable without DNA. CDR1 is MNHEY, CDR2 SVGEGT, per germline. The CDR3 runs to 17 residues. Here the CDR3 reads CASSYYPRTGDADTQYF.

This chain connects TRBV28 to TRBJ2-7; the TRBD1 assignment by TCRdb is unverifiable without DNA. The V gene's germline CDR1 is MDHEN and CDR2 SYDVKM. The CDR3 contains 14 residues. The CDR3 is CASGGSGGGYEQYF.

This sequence joins TRBV28 and TRBJ1-1; TCRdb gives TRBD1 as the D gene, but with no DNA this cannot be confirmed. The CDR3 contains 16 residues. Germline CDR1 and CDR2: MDHEN and SYDVKM. The CDR3 sequence: CASSQLAGVTATEAFF.

This chain connects TRBV7-9 to TRBJ2-5. The CDR3 has 13 amino acids. The V gene's germline CDR1 is SEHNR and CDR2 FQNEAQ (reference sequence). The CDR3 region is CASSLVNGETQYF.

The chain is built from TRBV29-1 and TRBJ1-2; without DNA, the TCRdb call of TRBD1 cannot be checked. The CDR3 is 11 amino acids. Germline CDR1 is SQVTM and CDR2 is ANQGSEA. The CDR3 loop reads CSATGEDGYTF.

The V call is TRBV27, the J call TRBJ1-1. The CDR3 contains 14 residues. The germline gives CDR1 MNHEY, CDR2 SMNVEV (reference sequence). CDR3 sequence reads: CASTHLRGDTEAFF.

The chain has TRBV4-2 and TRBJ1-5; TCRdb returns TRBD1, unconfirmable since there is no DNA. This CDR3 spans 16 amino acids. Germline V gives CDR1 LGHNA, CDR2 YNFKEQ. This CDR3 reads CASSHGDREAPQPQHF.

The chain carries TRBV7-9 and TRBJ2-7. The CDR3 is 11 residues long. CDR1 and CDR2 (germline): SEHNR, FQNEAQ (reference sequence). CDR3 residues: CASSFDREQYF.

The CDR3 here is CASSYTGSNTEAFF. This chain uses TRBV19 with TRBJ1-1; the D gene TCRdb calls, TRBD1, cannot be checked with no DNA. The length of the CDR3 is 14 residues. Germline V gives CDR1 LNHDA, CDR2 SQIVND (reference sequence).

This chain uses TRBV7-6 with TRBJ2-3; TCRdb picks TRBD1, but there is no DNA to check that call. CDR3 size: 16 residues. Germline CDR1 and CDR2: SGHVS and FNYEAQ. This CDR3 reads CASSLARWGNTDTQYF.

This CDR3 reads CSADAPTGARDYEQYF. The rearrangement uses TRBV20-1 and TRBJ2-7; the D call of TRBD1 rests on TCRdb alone, since no DNA is present to check it. The germline V gene has CDR1 DFQATT and CDR2 SNEGSKA (reference sequence). There are 16 residues in the CDR3.

This clonotype shows up as medium-sized (0.01 to 0.1%) by frequency. The genes are TRBV7-6 and TRBJ1-5; there is no DNA to check the TCRdb D call of TRBD1. Germline lookup yields CDR1 SGHVS and CDR2 FNYEAQ. This CDR3 contains 17 residues. CDR3 protein: CASSSDWGDRVNQPQHF.

The chain uses TRBV7-9 and TRBJ2-1. This CDR3 has 15 residues. Germline values: CDR1 SEHNR, CDR2 FQNEAQ (reference sequence). The chain's CDR3 is CASSLAPVYYNEQFF.

The chain recombines TRBV29-1 with TRBJ1-2; TCRdb selects TRBD1, and the lack of DNA leaves this call unchecked. CDR1 is SQVTM and CDR2 is ANQGSEA in the germline V gene. The CDR3 has 14 residues. CDR3 sequence: CSVVNPGKGYGYTF.

The CDR3 sequence is CASGSGTSSSDEQFF. The chain links TRBV5-1 to TRBJ2-1; TCRdb outputs TRBD2, but without DNA this stays unchecked. The CDR3 has 15 amino acids. The V gene's germline CDR1 is SGHRS and CDR2 YFSETQ.

This chain links TRBV7-7 with TRBJ2-5; TCRdb proposes TRBD2, but this gene call is untestable without DNA. CDR1 and CDR2 (germline): SSHAT, FNYEAQ (reference sequence). This CDR3 has 14 residues. CDR3 loop: CASSLLAGEETQYF. The entire variable domain, with the rest obtained from reference TRBV7-7 and TRBJ2-5, is as follows: GAGVSQSPRYKVTKRGQDVTLRCDPISSHATLYWYQQALGQGPEFLTYFNYEAQPDKSGLPSDRFSAERPEGSISTLTIQRTEQRDSAMYRCASSLLAGEETQYFGPGTRLLVL.

V and J are TRBV7-9 and TRBJ2-1. There are 12 residues in the CDR3. Germline CDR1 is SEHNR and CDR2 is FQNEAQ (reference sequence). CDR3 amino acids: CASRSGGEEQFF.

The chain links TRBV4-1 to TRBJ2-7; TCRdb designates TRBD1, a call that cannot be tested without DNA. The germline CDR1 and CDR2 sequences are MGHRA and YSYEKL. The CDR3 has 15 amino acids. CDR3 amino acids: CASSPQGRSVYEQYF.

This chain connects TRBV7-9 to TRBJ1-1. The length of the CDR3 is 13 residues. Germline CDR1 SEHNR, CDR2 FQNEAQ (reference sequence). CDR3 sequence: CASSLGKDTEAFF.

The CDR3 loop is CASSHASGGNAEAFF. The J gene is TRBJ1-1, the V gene TRBV3-1; TCRdb's D gene call, TRBD1, goes unchecked for lack of DNA. Germline values: CDR1 LGHDT, CDR2 YNNKEL (reference sequence). The CDR3 consists of 15 residues.